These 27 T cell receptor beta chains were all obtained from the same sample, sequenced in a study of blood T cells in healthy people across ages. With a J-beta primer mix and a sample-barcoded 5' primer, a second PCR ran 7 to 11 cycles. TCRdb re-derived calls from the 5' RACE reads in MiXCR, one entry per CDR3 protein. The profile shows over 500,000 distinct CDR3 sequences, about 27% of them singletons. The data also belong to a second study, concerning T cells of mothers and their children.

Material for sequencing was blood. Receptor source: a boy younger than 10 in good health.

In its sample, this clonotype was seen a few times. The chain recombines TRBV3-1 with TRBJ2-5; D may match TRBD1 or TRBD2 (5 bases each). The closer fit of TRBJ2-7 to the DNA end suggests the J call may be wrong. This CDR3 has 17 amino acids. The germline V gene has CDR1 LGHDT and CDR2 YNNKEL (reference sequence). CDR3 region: CASSHLGSWDGYNEQYF. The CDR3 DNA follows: TGTGCCAGCAGCCACCTTGGGTCGTGGGACGGGTACAACGAGCAGTACTTC.

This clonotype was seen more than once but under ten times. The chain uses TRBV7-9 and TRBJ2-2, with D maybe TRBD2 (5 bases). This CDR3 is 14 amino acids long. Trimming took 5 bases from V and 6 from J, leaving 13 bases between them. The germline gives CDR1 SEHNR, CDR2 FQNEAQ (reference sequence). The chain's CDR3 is CASSPYGRAGELFF. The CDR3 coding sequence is TGTGCCAGCAGCCCCTACGGGCGGGCCGGGGAGCTGTTTTTT.

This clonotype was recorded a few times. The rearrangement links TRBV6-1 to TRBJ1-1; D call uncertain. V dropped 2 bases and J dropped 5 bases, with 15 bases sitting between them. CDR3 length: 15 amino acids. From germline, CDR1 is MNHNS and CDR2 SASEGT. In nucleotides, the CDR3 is TGTGCCAGCAGTGAACTTGGGAATAGGGAGACTGAAGCTTTCTTT. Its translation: CASSELGNRETEAFF.

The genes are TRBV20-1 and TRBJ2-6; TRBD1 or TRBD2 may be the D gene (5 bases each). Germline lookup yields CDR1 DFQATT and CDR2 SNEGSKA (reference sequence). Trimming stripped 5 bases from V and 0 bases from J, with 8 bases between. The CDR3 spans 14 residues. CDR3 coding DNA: TGCAGTGCTGAGGGGCCCTCTGGGGCCAACGTCCTGACTTTC. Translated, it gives CSAEGPSGANVLTF.

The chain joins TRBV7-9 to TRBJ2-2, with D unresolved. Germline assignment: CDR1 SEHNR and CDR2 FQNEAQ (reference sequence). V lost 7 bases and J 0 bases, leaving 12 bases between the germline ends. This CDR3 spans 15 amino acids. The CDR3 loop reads CASNISTANTGELFF. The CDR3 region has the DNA TGTGCCAGCAACATATCTACCGCGAACACCGGGGAGCTGTTTTTT.

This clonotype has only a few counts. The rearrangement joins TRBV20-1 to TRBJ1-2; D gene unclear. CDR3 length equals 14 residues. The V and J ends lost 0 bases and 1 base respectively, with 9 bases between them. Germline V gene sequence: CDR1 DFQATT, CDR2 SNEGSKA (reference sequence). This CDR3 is CSARDARSNYGYTF. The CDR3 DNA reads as TGCAGTGCTAGAGATGCCAGGAGTAACTATGGCTACACCTTC.

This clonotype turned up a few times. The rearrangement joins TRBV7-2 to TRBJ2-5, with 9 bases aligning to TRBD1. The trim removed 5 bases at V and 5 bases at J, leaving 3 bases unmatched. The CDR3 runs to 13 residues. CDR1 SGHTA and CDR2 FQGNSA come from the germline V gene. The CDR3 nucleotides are TGTGCCAGCAGCAAACAGGGGGCTGAGACCCAGTACTTC. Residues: CASSKQGAETQYF. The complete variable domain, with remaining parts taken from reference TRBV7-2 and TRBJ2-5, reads GAGVSQSPSNKVTEKGKDVELRCDPISGHTALYWYRQSLGQGLEFLIYFQGNSAPDKSGLPSDRFSAERTGGSVSTLTIQRTQQEDSAVYLCASSKQGAETQYFGPGTRLLVL.

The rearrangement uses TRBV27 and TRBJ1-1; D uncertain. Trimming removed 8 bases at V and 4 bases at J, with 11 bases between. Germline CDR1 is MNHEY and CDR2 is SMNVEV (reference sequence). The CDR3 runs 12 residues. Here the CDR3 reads CASRRGSTEAFF. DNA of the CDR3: TGTGCCAGCCGACGCGGGAGCACTGAAGCTTTCTTT.

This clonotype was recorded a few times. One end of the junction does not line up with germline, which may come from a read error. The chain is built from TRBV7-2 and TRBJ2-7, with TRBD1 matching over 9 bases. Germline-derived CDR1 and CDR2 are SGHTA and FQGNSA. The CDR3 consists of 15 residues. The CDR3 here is CASSLGQGRTYKQYF. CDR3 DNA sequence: TGTGCCAGCAGCCTTGGACAGGGGAGGACCTACAAGCAGTACTTC. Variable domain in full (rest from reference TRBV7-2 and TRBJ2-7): GAGVSQSPSNKVTEKGKDVELRCDPISGHTALYWYRQSLGQGLEFLIYFQGNSAPDKSGLPSDRFSAERTGGSVSTLTIQRTQQEDSAVYLCASSLGQGRTYKQYFGPGTRLTVT.

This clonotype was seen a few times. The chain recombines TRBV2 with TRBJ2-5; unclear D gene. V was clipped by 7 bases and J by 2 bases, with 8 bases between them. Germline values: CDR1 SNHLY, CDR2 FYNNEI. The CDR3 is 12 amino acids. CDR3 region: CASKETQETQYF. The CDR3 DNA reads TGTGCCAGCAAGGAGACTCAAGAGACCCAGTACTTC.

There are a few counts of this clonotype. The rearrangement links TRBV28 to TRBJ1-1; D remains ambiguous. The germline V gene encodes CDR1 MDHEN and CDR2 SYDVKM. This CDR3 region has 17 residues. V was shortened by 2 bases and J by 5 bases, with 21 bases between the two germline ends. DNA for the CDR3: TGTGCCAGCAGTTTACTTGTACCCAGGAAGCTCAAAACTGAAGCTTTCTTT. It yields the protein CASSLLVPRKLKTEAFF.

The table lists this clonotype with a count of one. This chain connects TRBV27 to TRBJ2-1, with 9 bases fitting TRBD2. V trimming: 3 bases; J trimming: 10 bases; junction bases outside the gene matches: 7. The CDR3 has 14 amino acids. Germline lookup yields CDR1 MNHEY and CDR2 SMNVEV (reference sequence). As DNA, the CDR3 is TGTGCCAGCAGTTTTGGTAGCGGGAGAAGCGAGCAGTTCTTC. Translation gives CASSFGSGRSEQFF.

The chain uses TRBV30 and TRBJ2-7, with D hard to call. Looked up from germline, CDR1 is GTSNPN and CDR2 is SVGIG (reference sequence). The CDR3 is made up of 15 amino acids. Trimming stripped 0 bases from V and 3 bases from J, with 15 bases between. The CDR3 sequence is CAWSVRVSGGYEQYF. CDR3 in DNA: TGTGCCTGGAGTGTACGGGTTTCAGGCGGCTACGAGCAGTACTTC.

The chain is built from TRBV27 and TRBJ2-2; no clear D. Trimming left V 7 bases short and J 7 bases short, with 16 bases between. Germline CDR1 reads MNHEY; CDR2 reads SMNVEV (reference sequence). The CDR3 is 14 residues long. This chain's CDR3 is CASTSLFFGGELFF. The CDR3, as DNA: TGTGCCAGCACCTCTCTATTCTTCGGCGGGGAGCTGTTTTTT.

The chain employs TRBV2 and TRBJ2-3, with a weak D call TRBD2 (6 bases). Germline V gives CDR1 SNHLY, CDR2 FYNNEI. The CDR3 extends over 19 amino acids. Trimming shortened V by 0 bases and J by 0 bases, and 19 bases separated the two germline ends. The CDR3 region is CASSEALSGVLLSTDTQYF. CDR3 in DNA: TGTGCCAGCAGTGAAGCGCTTTCGGGGGTCCTCCTTAGCACAGATACGCAGTATTTT.

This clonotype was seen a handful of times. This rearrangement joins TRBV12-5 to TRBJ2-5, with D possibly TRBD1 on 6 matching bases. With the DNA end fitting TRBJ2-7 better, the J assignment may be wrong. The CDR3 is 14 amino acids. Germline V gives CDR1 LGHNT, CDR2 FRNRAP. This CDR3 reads CASGSPIGGYEQYF. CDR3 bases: TGTGCTAGTGGTTCCCCAATAGGGGGATACGAGCAGTACTTC.

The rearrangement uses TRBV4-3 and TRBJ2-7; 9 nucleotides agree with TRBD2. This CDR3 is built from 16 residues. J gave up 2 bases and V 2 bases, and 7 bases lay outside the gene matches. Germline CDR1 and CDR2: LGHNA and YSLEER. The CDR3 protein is CASSQTYRLAAYEQYF. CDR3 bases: TGCGCCAGCAGCCAAACCTACCGACTAGCGGCCTACGAGCAGTACTTC.

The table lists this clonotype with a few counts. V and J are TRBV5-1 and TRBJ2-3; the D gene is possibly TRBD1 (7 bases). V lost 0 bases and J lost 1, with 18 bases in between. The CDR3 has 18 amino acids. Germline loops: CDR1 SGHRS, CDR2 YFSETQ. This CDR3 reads CASSLAGGRLQGTDTQYF. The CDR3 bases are TGCGCCAGCAGCTTGGCAGGGGGGCGACTTCAGGGCACAGATACGCAGTATTTT. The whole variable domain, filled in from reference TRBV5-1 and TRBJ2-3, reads KAGVTQTPRYLIKTRGQQVTLSCSPISGHRSVSWYQQTPGQGLQFLFEYFSETQRNKGNFPGRFSGRQFSNSRSEMNVSTLELGDSALYLCASSLAGGRLQGTDTQYFGPGTRLTVL.

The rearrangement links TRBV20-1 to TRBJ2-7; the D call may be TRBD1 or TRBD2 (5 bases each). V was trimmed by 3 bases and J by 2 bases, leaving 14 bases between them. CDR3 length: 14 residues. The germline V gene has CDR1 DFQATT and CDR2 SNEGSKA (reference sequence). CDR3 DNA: TGCAGTGCTAGGAAGGTGGGGGTTCCCTACGAGCAGTACTTC. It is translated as CSARKVGVPYEQYF.

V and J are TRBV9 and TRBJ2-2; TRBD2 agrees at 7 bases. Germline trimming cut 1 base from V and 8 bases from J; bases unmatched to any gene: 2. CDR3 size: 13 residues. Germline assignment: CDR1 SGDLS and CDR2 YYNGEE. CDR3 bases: TGTGCCAGCAGCGTACAGGGAGGGGGGGAGCTGTTTTTT. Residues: CASSVQGGGELFF.

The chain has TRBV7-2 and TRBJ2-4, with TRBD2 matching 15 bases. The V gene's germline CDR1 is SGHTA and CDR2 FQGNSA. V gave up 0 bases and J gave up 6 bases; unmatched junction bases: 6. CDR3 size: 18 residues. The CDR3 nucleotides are TGTGCCAGCAGCTTAGCGCTGGGGACTAGCGGGAGGACAAACATTCAGTACTTC. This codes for CASSLALGTSGRTNIQYF.

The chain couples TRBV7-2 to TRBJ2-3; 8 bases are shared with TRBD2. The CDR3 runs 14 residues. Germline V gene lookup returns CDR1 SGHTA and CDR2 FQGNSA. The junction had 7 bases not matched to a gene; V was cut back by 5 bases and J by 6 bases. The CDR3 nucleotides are TGTGCCAGCAGCCGATCGGGGGGGAAGGATACGCAGTATTTT. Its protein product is CASSRSGGKDTQYF.

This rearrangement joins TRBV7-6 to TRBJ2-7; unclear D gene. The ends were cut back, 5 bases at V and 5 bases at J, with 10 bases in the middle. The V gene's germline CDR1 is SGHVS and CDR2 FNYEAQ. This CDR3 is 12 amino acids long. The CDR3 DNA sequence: TGTGCCAGCAGCCCAAGCCTGGACGAGCAGTACTTC. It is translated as CASSPSLDEQYF.

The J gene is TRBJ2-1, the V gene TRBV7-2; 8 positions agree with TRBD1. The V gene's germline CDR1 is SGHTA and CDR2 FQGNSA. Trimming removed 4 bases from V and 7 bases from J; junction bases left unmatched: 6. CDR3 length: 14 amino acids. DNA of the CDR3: TGTGCCAGCAGCTCTCGACAGGGGAGGAATGAGCAGTTCTTC. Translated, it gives CASSSRQGRNEQFF.

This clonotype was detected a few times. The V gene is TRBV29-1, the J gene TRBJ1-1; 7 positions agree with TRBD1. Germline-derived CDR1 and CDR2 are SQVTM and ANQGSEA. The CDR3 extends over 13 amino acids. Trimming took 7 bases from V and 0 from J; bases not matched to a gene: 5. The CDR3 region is CSAPGQLNTEAFF. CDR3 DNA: TGCAGCGCCCCGGGACAGTTGAACACTGAAGCTTTCTTT.

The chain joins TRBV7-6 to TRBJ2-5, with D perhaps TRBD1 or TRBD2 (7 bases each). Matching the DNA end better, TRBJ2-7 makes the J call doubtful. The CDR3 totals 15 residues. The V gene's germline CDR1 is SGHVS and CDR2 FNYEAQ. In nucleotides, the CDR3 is TGTGCCAGCAGCTTAACAGCAGGGGGGGCCTACGAGCAGTACTTC. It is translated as CASSLTAGGAYEQYF.

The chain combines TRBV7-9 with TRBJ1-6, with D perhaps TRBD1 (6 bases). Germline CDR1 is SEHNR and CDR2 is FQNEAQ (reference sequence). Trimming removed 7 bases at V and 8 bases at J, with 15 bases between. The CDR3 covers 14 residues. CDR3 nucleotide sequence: TGTGCCAGCATAAGGGGGAGCAATGATTCACCCCTCCACTTT. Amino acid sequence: CASIRGSNDSPLHF. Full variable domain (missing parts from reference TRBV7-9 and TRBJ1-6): DTGVSQNPRHKITKRGQNVTFRCDPISEHNRLYWYRQTLGQGPEFLTYFQNEAQLEKSRLLSDRFSAERPKGSFSTLEIQRTEQGDSAMYLCASIRGSNDSPLHFGNGTRLTVT.